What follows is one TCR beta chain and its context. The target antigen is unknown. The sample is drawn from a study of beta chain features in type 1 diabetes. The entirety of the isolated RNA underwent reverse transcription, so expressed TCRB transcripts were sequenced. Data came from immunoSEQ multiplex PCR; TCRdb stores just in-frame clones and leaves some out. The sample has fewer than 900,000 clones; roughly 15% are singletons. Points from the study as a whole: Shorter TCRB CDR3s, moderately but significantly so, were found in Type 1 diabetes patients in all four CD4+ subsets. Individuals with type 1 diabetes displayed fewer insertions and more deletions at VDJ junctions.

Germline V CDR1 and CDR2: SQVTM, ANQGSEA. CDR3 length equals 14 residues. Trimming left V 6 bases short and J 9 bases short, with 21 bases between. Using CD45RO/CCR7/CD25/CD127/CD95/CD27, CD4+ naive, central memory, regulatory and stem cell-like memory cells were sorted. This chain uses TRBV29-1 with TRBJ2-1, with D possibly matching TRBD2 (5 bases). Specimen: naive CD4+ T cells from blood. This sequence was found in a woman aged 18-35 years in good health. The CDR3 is CSVLILLDWGEQFF. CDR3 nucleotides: TGCAGCGTGTTGATTTTACTGGACTGGGGTGAGCAGTTCTTC.